The clone carrying this T cell receptor (beta chain) occurred many times. Antigen: not known. The data belong to a study of neurological immune-mediated disorders. Trimming removed 5 bases at V and 5 bases at J, with 18 bases between. The CDR3 loop spans 15 amino acids. The germline V gene has CDR1 MDHEN and CDR2 SYDVKM. Study findings and constraints: While HTLV-1-associated myelopathy showed the greatest TCR clonal expansion, multiple sclerosis showed the least, falling below healthy controls.

Indicated time point: longitudinal time-point 3. PBMCs stored at -80 C, numbering 2 million, were the origin of the unsorted libraries. 5'RACE with 10-nucleotide random UMIs produced the cDNA. MiXCR, applied by TCRdb to the 5' RACE reads, yields one record per CDR3 protein. The sample records fewer than 55,000 distinct CDR3 sequences, 10% to 15% being singletons. The origin of this receptor is a male donor with HTLV-1-associated myelopathy (HAM/TSP). The sequenced sample was PBMCs. The rearrangement uses TRBV28 and TRBJ2-5; tentative D call: TRBD2 (6 bases). CDR3 residues: CASSPPTSLGETQYF. CDR3 in DNA: TGTGCCAGCAGTCCTCCGACTAGTCTGGGGGAGACCCAGTACTTC.